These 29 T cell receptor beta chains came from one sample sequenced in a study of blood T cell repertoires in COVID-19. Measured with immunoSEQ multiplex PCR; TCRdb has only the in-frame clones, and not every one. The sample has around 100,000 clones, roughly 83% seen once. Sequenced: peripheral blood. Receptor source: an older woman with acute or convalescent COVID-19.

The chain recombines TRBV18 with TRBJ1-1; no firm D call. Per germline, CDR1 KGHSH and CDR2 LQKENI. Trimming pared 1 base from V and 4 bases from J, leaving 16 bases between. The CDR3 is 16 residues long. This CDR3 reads CASSPLLDTWSTEAFF. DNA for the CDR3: TGTGCCAGCTCACCACTATTGGATACGTGGAGCACTGAAGCTTTCTTT.

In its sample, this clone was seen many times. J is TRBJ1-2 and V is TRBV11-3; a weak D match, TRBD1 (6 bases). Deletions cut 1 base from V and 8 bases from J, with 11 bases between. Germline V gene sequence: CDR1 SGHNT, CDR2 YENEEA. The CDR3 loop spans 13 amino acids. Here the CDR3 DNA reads TGTGCCAGCAGCTTAGGGCGCGGGGGCGGCTACACCTTC. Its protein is CASSLGRGGGYTF. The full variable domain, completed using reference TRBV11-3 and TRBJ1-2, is EAGVVQSPRYKIIEKKQPVAFWCNPISGHNTLYWYLQNLGQGPELLIRYENEEAVDDSQLPKDRFSAERLKGVDSTLKIQPAELGDSAVYLCASSLGRGGGYTFGSGTRLTVV.

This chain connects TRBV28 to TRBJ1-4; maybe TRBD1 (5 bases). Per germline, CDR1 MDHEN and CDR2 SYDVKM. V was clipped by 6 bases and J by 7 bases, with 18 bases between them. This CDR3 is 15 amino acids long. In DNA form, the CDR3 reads TGTGCCAGCAGCTTGCGGACACTTACTCGTGAAAAACTGTTTTTT. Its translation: CASSLRTLTREKLFF.

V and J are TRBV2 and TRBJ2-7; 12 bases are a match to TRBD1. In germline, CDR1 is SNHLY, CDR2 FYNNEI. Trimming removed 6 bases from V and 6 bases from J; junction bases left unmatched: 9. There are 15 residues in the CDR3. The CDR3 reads CASRVFGTGGGEQYF. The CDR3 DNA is TGTGCCAGCAGAGTTTTCGGGACAGGGGGCGGCGAGCAGTACTTC.

The CDR3 is CASSTSQGAYEQFF. DNA for the CDR3: TGTGCCAGCAGTACCTCACAGGGGGCGTATGAGCAGTTCTTC. The chain employs TRBV28 and TRBJ2-1; 9 bases line up with TRBD1. With 5 bases clipped from V and 8 bases from J, the junction kept 7 bases outside the gene matches. The CDR3 consists of 14 residues. Germline V lookup: CDR1 MDHEN, CDR2 SYDVKM.

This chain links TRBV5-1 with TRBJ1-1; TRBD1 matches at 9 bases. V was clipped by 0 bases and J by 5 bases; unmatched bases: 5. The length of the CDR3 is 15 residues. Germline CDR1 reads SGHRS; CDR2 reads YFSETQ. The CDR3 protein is CASSLDYRGRTEAFF. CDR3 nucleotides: TGCGCCAGCAGCTTGGACTACAGGGGGCGGACTGAAGCTTTCTTT.

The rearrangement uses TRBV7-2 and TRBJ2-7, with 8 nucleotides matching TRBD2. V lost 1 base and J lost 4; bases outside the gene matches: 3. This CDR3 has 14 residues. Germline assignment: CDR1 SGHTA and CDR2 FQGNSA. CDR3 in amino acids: CASSLDRGGYEQYF. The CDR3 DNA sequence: TGTGCCAGCAGCTTAGATCGGGGGGGGTACGAGCAGTACTTC.

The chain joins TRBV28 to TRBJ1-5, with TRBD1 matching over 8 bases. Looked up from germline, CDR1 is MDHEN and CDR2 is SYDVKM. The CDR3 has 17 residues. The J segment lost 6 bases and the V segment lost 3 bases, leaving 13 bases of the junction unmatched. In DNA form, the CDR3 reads TGTGCCAGCAGTTTGGGGGGGACAGGTCGTTTGGTTCAGCCCCAGCATTTT. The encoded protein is CASSLGGTGRLVQPQHF.

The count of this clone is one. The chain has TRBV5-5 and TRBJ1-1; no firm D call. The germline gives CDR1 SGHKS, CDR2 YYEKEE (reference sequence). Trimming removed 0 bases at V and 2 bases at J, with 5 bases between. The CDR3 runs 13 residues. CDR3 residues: CASSLGENTEAFF. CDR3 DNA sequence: TGTGCCAGCAGCTTGGGAGAAAACACTGAAGCTTTCTTT.

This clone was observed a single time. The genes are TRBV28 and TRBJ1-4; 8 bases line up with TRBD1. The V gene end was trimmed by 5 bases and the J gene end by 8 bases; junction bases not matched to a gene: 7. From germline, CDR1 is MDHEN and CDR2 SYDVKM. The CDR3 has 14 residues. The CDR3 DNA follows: TGTGCCAGCAGTCCCACAGGGGGGTGGGAAAAACTGTTTTTT. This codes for CASSPTGGWEKLFF.

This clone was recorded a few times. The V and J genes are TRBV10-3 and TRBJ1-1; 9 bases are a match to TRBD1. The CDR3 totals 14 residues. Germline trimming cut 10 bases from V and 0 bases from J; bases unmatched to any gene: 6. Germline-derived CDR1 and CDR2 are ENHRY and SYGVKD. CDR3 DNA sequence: TGTGCCACCGGGACAGGGAGCATGAACACTGAAGCTTTCTTT. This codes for CATGTGSMNTEAFF.

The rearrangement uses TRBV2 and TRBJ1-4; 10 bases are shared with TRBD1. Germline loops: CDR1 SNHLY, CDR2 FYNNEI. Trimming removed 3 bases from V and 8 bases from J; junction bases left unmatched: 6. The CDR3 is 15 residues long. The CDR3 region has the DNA TGTGCCAGCAGTGATATCGGGGACAGGGGAGAAAAACTGTTTTTT. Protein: CASSDIGDRGEKLFF. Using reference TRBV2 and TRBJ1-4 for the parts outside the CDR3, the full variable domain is EPEVTQTPSHQVTQMGQEVILRCVPISNHLYFYWYRQILGQKVEFLVSFYNNEISEKSEIFDDQFSVERPDGSNFTLKIRSTKLEDSAMYFCASSDIGDRGEKLFFGSGTQLSVL.

The CDR3 loop reads CASSFFPTGGSEKLFF. The CDR3 DNA is TGCGCCAGCAGCTTTTTCCCCACAGGGGGCTCGGAAAAACTGTTTTTT. The chain carries TRBV5-1 and TRBJ1-4, with 9 bases matching TRBD1. V dropped 2 bases and J dropped 8; count of bases not matched to a gene: 10. The CDR3 extends over 16 amino acids. Germline V gene data show CDR1 as SGHRS and CDR2 as YFSETQ.

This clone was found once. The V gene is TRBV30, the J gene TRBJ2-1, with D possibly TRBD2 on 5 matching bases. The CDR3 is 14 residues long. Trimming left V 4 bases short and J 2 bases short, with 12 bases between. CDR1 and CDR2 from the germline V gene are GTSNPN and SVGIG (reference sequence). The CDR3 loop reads CAWTKVGAYNEQFF. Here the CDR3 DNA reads TGTGCCTGGACCAAAGTGGGAGCCTACAATGAGCAGTTCTTC.

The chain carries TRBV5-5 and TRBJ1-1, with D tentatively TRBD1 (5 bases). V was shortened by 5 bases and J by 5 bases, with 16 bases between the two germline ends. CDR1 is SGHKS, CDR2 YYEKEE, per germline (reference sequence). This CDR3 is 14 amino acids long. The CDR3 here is CASRSGRGLTEAFF. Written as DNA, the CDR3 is TGTGCCAGCAGAAGTGGAAGGGGACTTACTGAAGCTTTCTTT. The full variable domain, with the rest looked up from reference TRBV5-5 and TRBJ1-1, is DAGVTQSPTHLIKTRGQQVTLRCSPISGHKSVSWYQQVLGQGPQFIFQYYEKEERGRGNFPDRFSARQFPNYSSELNVNALLLGDSALYLCASRSGRGLTEAFFGQGTRLTVV.

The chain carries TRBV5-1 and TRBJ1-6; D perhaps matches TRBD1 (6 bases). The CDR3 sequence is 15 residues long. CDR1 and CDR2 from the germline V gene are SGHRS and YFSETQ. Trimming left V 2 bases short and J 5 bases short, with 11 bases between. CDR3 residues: CASSLWTDNNSPLHF. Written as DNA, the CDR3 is TGCGCCAGCAGCTTATGGACAGACAATAATTCACCCCTCCACTTT.

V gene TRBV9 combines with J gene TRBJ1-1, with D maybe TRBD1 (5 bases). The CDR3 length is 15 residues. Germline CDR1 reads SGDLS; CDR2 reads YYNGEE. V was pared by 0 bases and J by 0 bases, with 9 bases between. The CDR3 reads CASSVGVGVNTEAFF. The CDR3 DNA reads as TGTGCCAGCAGCGTAGGTGTAGGGGTGAACACTGAAGCTTTCTTT. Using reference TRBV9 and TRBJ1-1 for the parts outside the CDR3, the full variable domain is DSGVTQTPKHLITATGQRVTLRCSPRSGDLSVYWYQQSLDQGLQFLIQYYNGEERAKGNILERFSAQQFPDLHSELNLSSLELGDSALYFCASSVGVGVNTEAFFGQGTRLTVV.

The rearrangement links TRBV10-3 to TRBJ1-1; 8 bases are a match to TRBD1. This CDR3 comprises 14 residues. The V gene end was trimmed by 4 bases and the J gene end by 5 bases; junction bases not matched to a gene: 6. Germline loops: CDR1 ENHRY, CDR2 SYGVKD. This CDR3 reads CAISADRGGTEAFF. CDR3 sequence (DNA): TGTGCCATCAGTGCAGACAGGGGTGGGACTGAAGCTTTCTTT.

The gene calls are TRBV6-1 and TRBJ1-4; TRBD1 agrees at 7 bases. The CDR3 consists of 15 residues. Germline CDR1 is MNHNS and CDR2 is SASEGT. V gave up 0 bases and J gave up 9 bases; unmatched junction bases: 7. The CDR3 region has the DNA TGTGCCAGCAGTGAAGCGGCAGGGGGGTATAAAAAACTGTTTTTT. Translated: CASSEAAGGYKKLFF.

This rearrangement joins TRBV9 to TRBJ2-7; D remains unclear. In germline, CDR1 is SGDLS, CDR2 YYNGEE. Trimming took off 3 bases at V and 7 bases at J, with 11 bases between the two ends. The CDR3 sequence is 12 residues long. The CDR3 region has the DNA TGTGCCAGCAGCGCCGACAATTTGGAGCAGTACTTC. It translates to CASSADNLEQYF.

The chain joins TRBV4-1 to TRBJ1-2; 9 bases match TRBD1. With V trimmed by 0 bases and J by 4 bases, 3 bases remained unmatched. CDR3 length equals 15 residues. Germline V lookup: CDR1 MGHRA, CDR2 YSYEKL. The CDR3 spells CASSQDGTGFYGYTF. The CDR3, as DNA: TGCGCCAGCAGCCAAGACGGGACAGGGTTCTATGGCTACACCTTC.

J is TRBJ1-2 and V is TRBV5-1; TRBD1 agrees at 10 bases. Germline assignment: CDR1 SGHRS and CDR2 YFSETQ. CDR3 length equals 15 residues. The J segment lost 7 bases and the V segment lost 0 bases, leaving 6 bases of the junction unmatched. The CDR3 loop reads CASSLGQGASGGYTF. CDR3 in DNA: TGCGCCAGCAGCTTGGGACAGGGGGCGAGTGGTGGCTACACCTTC.

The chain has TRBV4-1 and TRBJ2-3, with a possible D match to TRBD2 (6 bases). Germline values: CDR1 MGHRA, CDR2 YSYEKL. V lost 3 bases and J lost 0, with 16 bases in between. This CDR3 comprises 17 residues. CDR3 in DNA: TGCGCCAGCAGCCAGGGGCGGGGCCGAATGAGCACAGATACGCAGTATTTT. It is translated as CASSQGRGRMSTDTQYF.

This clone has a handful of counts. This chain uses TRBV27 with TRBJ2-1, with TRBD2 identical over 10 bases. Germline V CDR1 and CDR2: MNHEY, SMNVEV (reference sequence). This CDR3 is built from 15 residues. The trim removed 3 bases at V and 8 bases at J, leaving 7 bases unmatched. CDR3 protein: CASSFRAGGPHEQFF. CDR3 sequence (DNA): TGTGCCAGCAGTTTTAGAGCGGGGGGGCCCCATGAGCAGTTCTTC.

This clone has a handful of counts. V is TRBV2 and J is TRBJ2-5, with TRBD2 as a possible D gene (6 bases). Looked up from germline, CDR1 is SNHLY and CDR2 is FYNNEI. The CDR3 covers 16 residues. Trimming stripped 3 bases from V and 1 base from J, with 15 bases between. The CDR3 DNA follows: TGTGCCAGCAGTGACTCAGGAGGGACTTTCCAAGAGACCCAGTACTTC. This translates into CASSDSGGTFQETQYF. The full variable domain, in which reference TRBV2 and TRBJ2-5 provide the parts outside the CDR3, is EPEVTQTPSHQVTQMGQEVILRCVPISNHLYFYWYRQILGQKVEFLVSFYNNEISEKSEIFDDQFSVERPDGSNFTLKIRSTKLEDSAMYFCASSDSGGTFQETQYFGPGTRLLVL.

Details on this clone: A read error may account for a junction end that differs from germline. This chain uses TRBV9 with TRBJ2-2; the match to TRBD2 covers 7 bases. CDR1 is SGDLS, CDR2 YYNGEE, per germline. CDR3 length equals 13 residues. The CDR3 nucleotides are TGTGCCAGAGAGGGAGGGAACCCCGGGGAGCTGTTTTTT. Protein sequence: CAREGGNPGELFF.

CDR3 region: CATSADWNTEAFF. The CDR3 bases are TGTGCCACCTCCGCGGACTGGAACACTGAAGCTTTCTTT. The chain has TRBV2 and TRBJ1-1; D not resolved. V was shortened by 10 bases and J by 1 base, with 13 bases between the two germline ends. The CDR3 runs 13 residues. Per germline, CDR1 SNHLY and CDR2 FYNNEI.

CDR3 coding DNA: TGCAGTGCTAAGGGGTTCGAGCAGTACTTC. Its translation: CSAKGFEQYF. V usage is TRBV20-1 and J usage is TRBJ2-7, with D possibly being TRBD1 (5 bases). The ends were cut back, 4 bases at V and 6 bases at J, with 7 bases in the middle. Germline assignment: CDR1 DFQATT and CDR2 SNEGSKA (reference sequence). The CDR3 consists of 10 residues.

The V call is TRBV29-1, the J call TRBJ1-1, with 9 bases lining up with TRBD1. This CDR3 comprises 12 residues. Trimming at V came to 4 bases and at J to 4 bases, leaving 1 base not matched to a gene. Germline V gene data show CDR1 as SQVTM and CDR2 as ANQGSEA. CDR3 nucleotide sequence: TGCAGCGTTGGGGACAGGGTCACTGAAGCTTTCTTT. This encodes CSVGDRVTEAFF.